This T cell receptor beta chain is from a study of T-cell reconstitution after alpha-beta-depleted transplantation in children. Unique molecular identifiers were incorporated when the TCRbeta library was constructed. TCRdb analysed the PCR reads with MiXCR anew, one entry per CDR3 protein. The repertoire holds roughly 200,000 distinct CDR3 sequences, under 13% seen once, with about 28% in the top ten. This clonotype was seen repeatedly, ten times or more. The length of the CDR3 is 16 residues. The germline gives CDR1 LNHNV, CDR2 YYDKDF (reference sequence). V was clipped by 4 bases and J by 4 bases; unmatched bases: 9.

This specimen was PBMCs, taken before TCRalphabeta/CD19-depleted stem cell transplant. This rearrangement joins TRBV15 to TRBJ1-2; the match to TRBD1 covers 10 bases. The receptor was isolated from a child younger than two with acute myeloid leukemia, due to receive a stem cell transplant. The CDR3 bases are TGTGCCACCAGCATACGACAGGGGGCTTCGAGCTATGGCTACACCTTC. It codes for CATSIRQGASSYGYTF.